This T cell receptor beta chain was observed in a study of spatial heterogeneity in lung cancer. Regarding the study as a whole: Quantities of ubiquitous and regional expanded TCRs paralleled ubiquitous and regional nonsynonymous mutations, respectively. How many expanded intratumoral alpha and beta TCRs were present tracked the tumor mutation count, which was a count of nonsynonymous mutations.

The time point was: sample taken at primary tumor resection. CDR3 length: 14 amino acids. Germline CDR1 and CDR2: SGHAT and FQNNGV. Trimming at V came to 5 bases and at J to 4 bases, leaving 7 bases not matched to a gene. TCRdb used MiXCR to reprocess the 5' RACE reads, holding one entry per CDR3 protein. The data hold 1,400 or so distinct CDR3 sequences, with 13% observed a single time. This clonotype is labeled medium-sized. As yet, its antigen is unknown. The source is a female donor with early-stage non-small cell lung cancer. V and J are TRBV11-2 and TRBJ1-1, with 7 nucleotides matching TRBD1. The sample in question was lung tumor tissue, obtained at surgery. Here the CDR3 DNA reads TGTGCCAGCAGCCTTGAGGGGGCCAGCACTGAAGCTTTCTTT. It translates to CASSLEGASTEAFF. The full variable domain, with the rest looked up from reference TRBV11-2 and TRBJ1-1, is EAGVAQSPRYKIIEKRQSVAFWCNPISGHATLYWYQQILGQGPKLLIQFQNNGVVDDSQLPKDRFSAERLKGVDSTLKIQPAKLEDSAVYLCASSLEGASTEAFFGQGTRLTVV.